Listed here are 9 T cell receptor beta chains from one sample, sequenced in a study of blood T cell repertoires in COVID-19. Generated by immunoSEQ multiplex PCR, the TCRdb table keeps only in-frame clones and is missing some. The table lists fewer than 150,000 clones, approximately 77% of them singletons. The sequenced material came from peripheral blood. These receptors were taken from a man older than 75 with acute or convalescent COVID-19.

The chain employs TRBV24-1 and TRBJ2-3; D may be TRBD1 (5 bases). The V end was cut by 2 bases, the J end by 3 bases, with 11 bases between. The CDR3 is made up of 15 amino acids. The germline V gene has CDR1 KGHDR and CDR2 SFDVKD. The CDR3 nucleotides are TGTGCCACCAGTGATTACAGGATGAGGACAGATACGCAGTATTTT. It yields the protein CATSDYRMRTDTQYF.

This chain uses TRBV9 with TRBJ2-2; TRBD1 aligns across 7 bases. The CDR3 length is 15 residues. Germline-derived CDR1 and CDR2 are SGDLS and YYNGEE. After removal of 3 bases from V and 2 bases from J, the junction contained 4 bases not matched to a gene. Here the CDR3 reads CASSDGTANTGELFF. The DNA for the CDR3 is TGTGCCAGCAGCGATGGGACAGCTAACACCGGGGAGCTGTTTTTT. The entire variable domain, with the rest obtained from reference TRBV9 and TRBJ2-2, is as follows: DSGVTQTPKHLITATGQRVTLRCSPRSGDLSVYWYQQSLDQGLQFLIQYYNGEERAKGNILERFSAQQFPDLHSELNLSSLELGDSALYFCASSDGTANTGELFFGEGSRLTVL.

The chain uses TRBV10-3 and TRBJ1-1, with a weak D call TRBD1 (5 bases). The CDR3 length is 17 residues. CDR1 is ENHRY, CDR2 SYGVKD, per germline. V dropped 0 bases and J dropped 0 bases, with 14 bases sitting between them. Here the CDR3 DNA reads TGTGCCATCAGTGAGTCGGGGCGGGGAGACATGAACACTGAAGCTTTCTTT. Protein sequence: CAISESGRGDMNTEAFF.

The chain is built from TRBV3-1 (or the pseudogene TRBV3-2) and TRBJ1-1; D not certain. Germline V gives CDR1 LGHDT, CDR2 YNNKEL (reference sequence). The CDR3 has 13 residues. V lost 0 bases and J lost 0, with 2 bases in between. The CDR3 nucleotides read TGTGCCAGCAGCCAAGACTTGAACACTGAAGCTTTCTTT. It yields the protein CASSQDLNTEAFF.

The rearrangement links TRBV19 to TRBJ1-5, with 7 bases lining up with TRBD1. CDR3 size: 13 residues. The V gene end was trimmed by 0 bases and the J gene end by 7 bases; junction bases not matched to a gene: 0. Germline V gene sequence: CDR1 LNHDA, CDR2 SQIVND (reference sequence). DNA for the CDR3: TGTGCCAGTAGTATAGAAGGGGGCCAGCCCCAGCATTTT. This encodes CASSIEGGQPQHF.

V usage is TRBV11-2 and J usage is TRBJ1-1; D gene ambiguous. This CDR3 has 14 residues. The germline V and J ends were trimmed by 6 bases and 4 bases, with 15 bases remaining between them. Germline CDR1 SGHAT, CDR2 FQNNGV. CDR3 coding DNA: TGTGCCAGCAGAGGAAGAGGGTGGGGCACTGAAGCTTTCTTT. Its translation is CASRGRGWGTEAFF.

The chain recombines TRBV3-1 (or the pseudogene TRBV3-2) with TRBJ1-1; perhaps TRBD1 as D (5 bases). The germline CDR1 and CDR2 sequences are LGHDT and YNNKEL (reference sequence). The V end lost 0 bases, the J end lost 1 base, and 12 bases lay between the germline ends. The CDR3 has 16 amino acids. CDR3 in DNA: TGTGCCAGCAGCCAAGAAGCAGGGCGAGGGAACACTGAAGCTTTCTTT. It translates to CASSQEAGRGNTEAFF.

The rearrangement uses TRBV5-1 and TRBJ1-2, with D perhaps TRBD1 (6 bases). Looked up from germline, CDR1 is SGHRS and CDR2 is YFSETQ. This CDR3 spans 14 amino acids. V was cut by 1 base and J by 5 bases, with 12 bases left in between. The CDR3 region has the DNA TGCGCCAGCAGCTTGTCCAGGGGCCAATATGGCTACACCTTC. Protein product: CASSLSRGQYGYTF.

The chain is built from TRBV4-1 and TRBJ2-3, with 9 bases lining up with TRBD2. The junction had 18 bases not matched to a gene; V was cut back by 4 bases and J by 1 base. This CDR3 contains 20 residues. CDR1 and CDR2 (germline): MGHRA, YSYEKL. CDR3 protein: CASSPPLFQRGVERTDTQYF. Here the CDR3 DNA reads TGCGCCAGCAGCCCCCCCCTATTCCAGCGGGGGGTAGAACGCACAGATACGCAGTATTTT.